This T cell receptor (beta chain) was identified in a study of graft-versus-host responses after intestinal transplantation. Concerning this clone itself: Antigen specificity is unknown.

Germline values: CDR1 PRHDT, CDR2 FYEKMQ (reference sequence). Between the trimmed V and J ends, which lost 5 bases and 3 bases, there was a span of 20 bases. The CDR3 is made up of 17 amino acids. Produced via immunoSEQ multiplex PCR; TCRdb's table is partial and in-frame only. The data contain approximately 82,000 clones, approximately 92% of them seen just once; the ten biggest clones take up around 1.1%. The receptor's source is a human donor who was the organ donor for an intestinal transplant. The J gene is TRBJ2-1, the V gene TRBV13, with D possibly TRBD1 on 5 matching bases. This specimen was unstimulated CD8+ T cells sorted from spleen or lymph node cells, taken before transplant. CDR3 residues: CASSVVQVEGLYNEQFF. For the CDR3, the DNA is TGTGCCAGCAGCGTAGTACAGGTGGAAGGCCTCTACAATGAGCAGTTCTTC.